A selection of T cell receptor beta chains follows, all from one sample in a study of vaccination effects on CD4 cells after COVID-19. The data were produced by immunoSEQ multiplex PCR, yet TCRdb's version contains in-frame clones alone and is incomplete. This sample carries approximately 47,000 clones, approximately 70% of them seen once, and the ten largest clones take 5.5% to 8%. Their cognate antigens are unknown. The input for sequencing was CD4+ T cells from PBMCs cultured without peptide, taken after COVID-19 vaccination. Receptor source: a human donor who received a COVID-19 vaccine. The CDR3 runs from the conserved cysteine through the conserved F or W. Each record gives: clone size, V gene, D gene, J gene, CDR3 protein, CDR3 DNA. A D gene is named only where the DNA matches it firmly. The size of a clone is reported for some rows only, either as once, few or many, or as a class for expanded clones.

few,TRBV3-1/TRBV3-2,NA,TRBJ2-2,CASSQSVTGELFF,TGTGCCAGCAGCCAAAGCGTTACCGGGGAGCTGTTTTTT
NA,TRBV24-1,TRBD2,TRBJ2-1,CATSDLRRGGVDEQFF,TGTGCCACCAGTGATTTGAGGCGGGGGGGCGTCGATGAGCAGTTCTTC
NA,TRBV18,NA,TRBJ2-3,CASSLRTGIGTDTQYF,TGTGCCAGCTCACTTAGAACAGGGATTGGGACAGATACGCAGTATTTT
NA,TRBV5-1,TRBD2,TRBJ2-7,CASSQIAGVNYEQYF,TGCGCCAGCAGCCAAATAGCGGGAGTAAACTACGAGCAGTACTTC
NA,TRBV2,TRBD2,TRBJ2-5,CASSVGLAGGRETQYF,TGTGCCAGCAGTGTAGGCCTAGCGGGAGGGCGGGAGACCCAGTACTTC
NA,TRBV27,TRBD1,TRBJ2-7,CASSKEGAYEQYF,TGTGCCAGCAGTAAAGAGGGGGCTTACGAGCAGTACTTC
NA,TRBV10-3,NA,TRBJ1-2,CAISASLGGGEGYGYTF,TGTGCCATCAGTGCCTCATTGGGGGGGGGCGAGGGATATGGCTACACCTTC
NA,TRBV19,NA,TRBJ2-7,CASSPDSNYEQYF,TGTGCCAGTAGTCCCGACAGTAACTACGAGCAGTACTTC
few,TRBV10-3,NA,TRBJ2-4,CAISESKGVDIQYF,TGTGCCATCAGTGAGTCGAAGGGGGTCGACATTCAGTACTTC
few,TRBV11-2,NA,TRBJ1-1,CASSVGRENTEAFF,TGTGCCAGCAGCGTTGGCAGGGAGAACACTGAAGCTTTCTTT
NA,TRBV19,NA,TRBJ2-2,CASSIGRAIYTGELFF,TGTGCCAGTAGTATAGGTAGGGCCATTTACACCGGGGAGCTGTTTTTT
NA,TRBV11-2,NA,TRBJ1-4,CASSLDWGIEKLFF,TGTGCCAGCAGCTTAGATTGGGGCATCGAAAAACTGTTTTTT
NA,TRBV14,NA,TRBJ2-7,CASSFTRQALTSSYEQYF,TGTGCCAGCAGCTTCACGAGACAGGCGCTCACTAGCTCCTACGAGCAGTACTTC
NA,TRBV6-4,TRBD2,TRBJ2-6,CASRPTSGGFGSGANVLTF,TGTGCCAGCAGGCCGACTAGCGGGGGGTTCGGTTCTGGGGCCAACGTCCTGACTTTC
NA,TRBV5-6,TRBD1,TRBJ2-1,CASSREPGQTYNEQFF,TGTGCCAGCAGCCGCGAACCGGGACAGACATACAATGAGCAGTTCTTC
NA,TRBV30,TRBD1,TRBJ1-4,CAWSLFGAGGQEKLFF,TGTGCCTGGAGTCTGTTTGGGGCAGGGGGCCAGGAAAAACTGTTTTTT
few,TRBV19,NA,TRBJ1-2,CASSIGVGYGYTF,TGTGCCAGTAGTATCGGGGTTGGCTATGGCTACACCTTC
NA,TRBV6-5,NA,TRBJ2-3,CASSGLLGRTDTQYF,TGTGCCAGCAGCGGCCTTTTGGGTCGAACAGATACGCAGTATTTT
NA,TRBV2,NA,TRBJ2-5,CASRARTVRGQETQYF,TGTGCCAGCAGGGCTAGGACAGTTCGGGGACAAGAGACCCAGTACTTC
NA,TRBV4-1,TRBD1,TRBJ1-2,CASSHQGARGYTF,TGCGCCAGCAGCCACCAGGGGGCGCGGGGCTACACCTTC